This TCR beta chain was found in a study of early T cells in non-severe SARS-CoV-2 infection. The TCR library protocol was used to attach unique molecular identifiers. These identifiers were attached to individual cDNA molecules. TCRdb reprocessed the 5' RACE reads via MiXCR and lists one record per CDR3 protein. The sample carries 50,000 to 80,000 distinct CDR3 sequences, 4.9% recorded once. This clonotype was detected many times. The V end lost 2 bases, the J end lost 5 bases, and 10 bases lay between the germline ends. The CDR3 sequence is 14 residues long. Per germline, CDR1 SEHNR and CDR2 FQNEAQ (reference sequence).

This TCR was recovered from an adult who was a healthcare worker with PCR-confirmed SARS-CoV-2 infection or an uninfected control (not recorded which). This rearrangement joins TRBV7-9 to TRBJ2-1; the D gene is possibly TRBD2 (7 bases). What was sequenced was whole blood. The CDR3 nucleotides read TGTGCCAGCAGCTTATCGGGGGGCCACAATGAGCAGTTCTTC. It encodes CASSLSGGHNEQFF.